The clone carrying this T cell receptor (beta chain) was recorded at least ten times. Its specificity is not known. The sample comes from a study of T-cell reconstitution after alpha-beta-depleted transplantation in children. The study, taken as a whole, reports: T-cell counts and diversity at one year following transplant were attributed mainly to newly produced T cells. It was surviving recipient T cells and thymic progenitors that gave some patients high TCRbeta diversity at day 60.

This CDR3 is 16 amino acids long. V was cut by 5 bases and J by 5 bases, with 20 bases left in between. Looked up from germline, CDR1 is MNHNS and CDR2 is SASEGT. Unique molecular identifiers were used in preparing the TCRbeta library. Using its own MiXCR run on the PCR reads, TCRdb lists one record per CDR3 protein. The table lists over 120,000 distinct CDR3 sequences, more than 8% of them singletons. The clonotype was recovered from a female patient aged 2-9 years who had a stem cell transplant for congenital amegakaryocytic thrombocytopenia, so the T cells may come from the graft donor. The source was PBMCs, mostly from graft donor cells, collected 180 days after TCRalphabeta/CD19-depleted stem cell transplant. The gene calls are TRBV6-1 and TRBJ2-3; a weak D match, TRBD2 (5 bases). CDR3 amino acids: CASSPSGWGAKDTQYF. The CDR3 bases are TGTGCCAGCAGTCCATCAGGCTGGGGAGCCAAAGATACGCAGTATTTT.